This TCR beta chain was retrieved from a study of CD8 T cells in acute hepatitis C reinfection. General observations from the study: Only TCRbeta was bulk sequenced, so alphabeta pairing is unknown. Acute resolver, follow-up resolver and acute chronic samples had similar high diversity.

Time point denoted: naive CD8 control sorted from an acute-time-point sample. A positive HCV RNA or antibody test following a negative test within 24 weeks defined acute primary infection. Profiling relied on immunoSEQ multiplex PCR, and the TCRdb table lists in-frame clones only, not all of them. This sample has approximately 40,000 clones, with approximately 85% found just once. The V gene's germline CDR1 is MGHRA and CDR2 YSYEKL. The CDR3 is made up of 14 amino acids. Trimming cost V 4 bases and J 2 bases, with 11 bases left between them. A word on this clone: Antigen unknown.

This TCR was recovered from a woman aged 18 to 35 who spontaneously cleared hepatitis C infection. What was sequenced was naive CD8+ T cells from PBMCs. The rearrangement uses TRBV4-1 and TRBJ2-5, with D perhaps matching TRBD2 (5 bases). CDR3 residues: CASSPIGGQETQYF. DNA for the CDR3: TGCGCCAGCAGCCCCATCGGCGGGCAAGAGACCCAGTACTTC.